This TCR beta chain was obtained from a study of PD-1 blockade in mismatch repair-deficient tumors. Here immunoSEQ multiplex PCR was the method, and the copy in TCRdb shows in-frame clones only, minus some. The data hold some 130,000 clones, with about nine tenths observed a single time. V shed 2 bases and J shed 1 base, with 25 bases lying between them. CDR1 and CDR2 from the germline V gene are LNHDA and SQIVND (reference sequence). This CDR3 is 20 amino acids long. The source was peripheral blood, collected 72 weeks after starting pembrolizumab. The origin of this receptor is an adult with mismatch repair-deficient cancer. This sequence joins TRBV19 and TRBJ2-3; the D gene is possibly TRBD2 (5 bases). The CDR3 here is CASSISPYLDEAGGTDTQYF. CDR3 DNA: TGTGCCAGTAGTATAAGTCCTTATCTGGACGAGGCCGGGGGCACAGATACGCAGTATTTT.